These 28 T cell receptor beta chains were all obtained from the same sample, sequenced in a study of a mutant IDH1 vaccine in newly diagnosed glioma. As to time point: week 23, last vaccination. What each vaccine dose contained was 300 ug of mutant IDH1 20-mer peptide, accompanied by topical imiquimod. The data were produced by immunoSEQ multiplex PCR, yet TCRdb's version contains in-frame clones alone and is incomplete. The sample includes about 55,000 clones, 75% to 90% seen only once; the top ten take more than 5.5%. Their specific antigens are unknown. The starting material was PBMCs, obtained from a glioma patient whose treatment included an IDH1 peptide vaccine. Receptors originate from a man aged 40-50 years with glioma.

The chain uses TRBV5-8 and TRBJ2-2, with D hard to call. The V and J ends lost 2 bases and 5 bases respectively, with 4 bases between them. The CDR3 is made up of 12 amino acids. Germline V gene data show CDR1 as SGHTS and CDR2 as YDEGEE. As DNA, the CDR3 is TGTGCCAGCAGCTTTTGGACCGGGGAGCTGTTTTTT. Protein product: CASSFWTGELFF. Full variable domain (remainder filled in from reference TRBV5-8 and TRBJ2-2): EAGVTQSPTHLIKTRGQQATLRCSPISGHTSVYWYQQALGLGLQFLLWYDEGEERNRGNFPPRFSGRQFPNYSSELNVNALELEDSALYLCASSFWTGELFFGEGSRLTVL.

This rearrangement joins TRBV7-2 to TRBJ2-7, with D perhaps matching TRBD1 (7 bases). V was trimmed by 4 bases and J by 7 bases, leaving 26 bases between them. Germline V lookup: CDR1 SGHTA, CDR2 FQGNSA. The length of the CDR3 is 17 residues. The CDR3 loop reads CASSSLYFGGGGEEQYF. Written as DNA, the CDR3 is TGTGCCAGCAGCTCCCTATACTTTGGAGGGGGCGGTGAAGAGCAGTACTTC.

Here the CDR3 reads CASSEQGWSYNEQFF. The CDR3 nucleotides read TGTGCCAGCAGTGAACAGGGATGGTCCTACAATGAGCAGTTCTTC. The chain is built from TRBV2 and TRBJ2-1; D possibly corresponds to TRBD1 (5 bases). Trimming removed 2 bases at V and 1 base at J, with 9 bases between. Germline V CDR1 and CDR2: SNHLY, FYNNEI. This CDR3 is built from 15 residues.

This chain uses TRBV19 with TRBJ1-2, with D possibly matching TRBD1 (5 bases). Trimming pared 9 bases from V and 4 bases from J, leaving 9 bases between. Per the germline V gene, CDR1 is LNHDA and CDR2 is SQIVND (reference sequence). This CDR3 contains 11 residues. The CDR3 protein is CASRDLYGYTF. The CDR3 DNA reads as TGTGCCAGCCGGGACCTCTATGGCTACACCTTC. Full variable domain (outside the CDR3, taken from reference TRBV19 and TRBJ1-2): DGGITQSPKYLFRKEGQNVTLSCEQNLNHDAMYWYRQDPGQGLRLIYYSQIVNDFQKGDIAEGYSVSREKKESFPLTVTSAQKNPTAFYLCASRDLYGYTFGSGTRLTVV.

This clone showed up just once. The rearrangement links TRBV5-1 to TRBJ2-2; no reliable D call. Per the germline V gene, CDR1 is SGHRS and CDR2 is YFSETQ. This CDR3 has 12 amino acids. Trimming took off 7 bases at V and 4 bases at J, with 8 bases between the two ends. The CDR3 sequence: CASAVSTGELFF. DNA for the CDR3: TGCGCCAGCGCGGTCAGCACCGGGGAGCTGTTTTTT.

Written as DNA, the CDR3 is TGTGCCAGCAGCTTAGCCCAGGGTCCCGGGGAGCTGTTTTTT. Encoded protein: CASSLAQGPGELFF. This sequence joins TRBV7-6 and TRBJ2-2, with D perhaps TRBD1 (5 bases). V shed 0 bases and J shed 6 bases, with 8 bases lying between them. The CDR3 has 14 amino acids. Germline assignment: CDR1 SGHVS and CDR2 FNYEAQ.

V gene TRBV30 combines with J gene TRBJ2-1; weak D call: TRBD1 (5 bases). CDR1 is GTSNPN, CDR2 SVGIG, per germline (reference sequence). The CDR3 totals 14 residues. Trimming cost V 6 bases and J 5 bases, with 17 bases left between them. CDR3: CACPRQGTHNEQFF. In DNA form, the CDR3 reads TGTGCCTGCCCCCGGCAGGGAACACACAATGAGCAGTTCTTC.

The chain employs TRBV19 and TRBJ1-5; 10 positions match TRBD1. Unmatched junction bases numbered 8, after V lost 5 bases and J lost 7 bases. CDR1 LNHDA and CDR2 SQIVND come from the germline V gene (reference sequence). The CDR3 covers 15 residues. CDR3 sequence reads: CASSSTGQGRQPQHF. CDR3 coding DNA: TGTGCCAGTAGTTCGACGGGACAGGGGAGGCAGCCCCAGCATTTT.

The rearrangement uses TRBV10-3 and TRBJ1-1; unclear D gene. The CDR3 runs to 15 residues. The V gene's germline CDR1 is ENHRY and CDR2 SYGVKD. The V gene lost 11 bases and the J gene lost 1 base, with 20 bases spanning the gap. The CDR3 here is CAPPQVRLSNTEAFF. CDR3 nucleotides: TGTGCCCCCCCCCAGGTCAGGCTCTCGAACACTGAAGCTTTCTTT.

The chain is built from TRBV7-6 and TRBJ2-7; 8 positions match TRBD1. V shed 6 bases and J 2 bases; nucleotides not matched to a gene: 12. The CDR3 has 16 amino acids. From germline, CDR1 is SGHVS and CDR2 FNYEAQ. The CDR3 sequence: CASSSGTGTGTYEQYF. CDR3 DNA sequence: TGTGCCAGCAGTTCGGGGACCGGGACAGGCACCTACGAGCAGTACTTC.

The chain combines TRBV5-5 with TRBJ2-2; D is undetermined. Trimming removed 2 bases at V and 4 bases at J, with 0 bases between. Germline V gene data show CDR1 as SGHKS and CDR2 as YYEKEE (reference sequence). The CDR3 covers 11 residues. The CDR3 loop reads CASSFTGELFF. In DNA, the CDR3 is TGTGCCAGCAGCTTCACCGGGGAGCTGTTTTTT.

The chain is built from TRBV4-2 and TRBJ1-3; 8 positions match TRBD1. V lost 4 bases, J lost 0 bases, and 8 bases stayed unmatched. The CDR3 runs 17 residues. Germline lookup yields CDR1 LGHNA and CDR2 YNFKEQ. DNA for the CDR3: TGTGCCAGCAGCCCACAGTTCAGGGGGCTCTCTGGAAACACCATATATTTT. Residues: CASSPQFRGLSGNTIYF.

The table lists this clone with a few counts. The chain is built from TRBV27 and TRBJ1-1; a weak D match, TRBD1 (5 bases). Germline V gene lookup returns CDR1 MNHEY and CDR2 SMNVEV (reference sequence). This CDR3 region has 14 residues. V shed 2 bases and J shed 1 base, with 8 bases lying between them. For the CDR3, the DNA is TGTGCCAGCAGTTTAAGAGGGGCGAACACTGAAGCTTTCTTT. Translated: CASSLRGANTEAFF.

The chain employs TRBV9 and TRBJ1-6; D gene uncertain. The CDR3 totals 13 residues. Looked up from germline, CDR1 is SGDLS and CDR2 is YYNGEE. Trimming took off 0 bases at V and 10 bases at J, with 8 bases between the two ends. This CDR3 is CASSVGPGSPLHF. CDR3 DNA sequence: TGTGCCAGCAGCGTAGGGCCCGGCTCACCCCTCCACTTT. Together with reference TRBV9 and TRBJ1-6, the CDR3 gives the full variable domain: DSGVTQTPKHLITATGQRVTLRCSPRSGDLSVYWYQQSLDQGLQFLIQYYNGEERAKGNILERFSAQQFPDLHSELNLSSLELGDSALYFCASSVGPGSPLHFGNGTRLTVT.

V is TRBV18 and J is TRBJ2-2, with D possibly being TRBD2 (6 bases). Trimming shortened V by 2 bases and J by 5 bases, and 9 bases separated the two germline ends. This CDR3 contains 14 residues. Germline V gene lookup returns CDR1 KGHSH and CDR2 LQKENI. The CDR3 sequence is CASSPTGETGELFF. The DNA of the CDR3 is TGTGCCAGCTCACCAACGGGAGAGACCGGGGAGCTGTTTTTT.

This clone has just a few counts. This chain uses TRBV19 with TRBJ1-1; a possible D gene is TRBD1 (6 bases). This CDR3 contains 15 residues. The germline V gene encodes CDR1 LNHDA and CDR2 SQIVND (reference sequence). Trimming pared 4 bases from V and 0 bases from J, leaving 12 bases between. The CDR3 here is CASSRGGSMNTEAFF. The CDR3 coding sequence is TGTGCCAGTAGTAGGGGGGGCAGTATGAACACTGAAGCTTTCTTT.

V gene TRBV4-1 combines with J gene TRBJ2-1, with 7 bases lining up with TRBD1. This CDR3 has 16 amino acids. From germline, CDR1 is MGHRA and CDR2 YSYEKL. Trimming cost V 1 base and J 3 bases; bases outside gene matches: 6. CDR3: CASSQAPTGIYNEQFF. CDR3 sequence (DNA): TGCGCCAGCAGCCAAGCACCGACAGGGATCTACAATGAGCAGTTCTTC.

V and J are TRBV5-4 and TRBJ1-2, with a tentative D call TRBD1 (6 bases). The CDR3 sequence is 15 residues long. From germline, CDR1 is SGHNT and CDR2 YYREEE (reference sequence). With 4 bases removed from V and 7 bases from J, the gap between germline ends came to 20 bases. The CDR3 nucleotides read TGTGCCAGCAGCGGCACGGCGGACAGCTCTGGTGGCTACACCTTC. Translating it yields CASSGTADSSGGYTF.

The rearrangement links TRBV11-1 to TRBJ2-1; 11 positions agree with TRBD2. V lost 1 base to trimming and J lost 4 bases; unmatched junction nucleotides: 3. Germline V gives CDR1 SGHAT, CDR2 FQDESV (reference sequence). The CDR3 runs to 16 residues. The CDR3, as DNA: TGTGCCAGCAGCTTAGATGGGACTAGCGGTTACAATGAGCAGTTCTTC. The encoded protein is CASSLDGTSGYNEQFF.

V gene TRBV30 combines with J gene TRBJ1-3; D gene unclear. The CDR3 has 15 residues. Looked up from germline, CDR1 is GTSNPN and CDR2 is SVGIG (reference sequence). Trimming took off 5 bases at V and 4 bases at J, with 18 bases between the two ends. The CDR3 nucleotides are TGTGCCTGGTCACGTAGTAAAAGCAGCGGAAACACCATATATTTT. This sequence encodes CAWSRSKSSGNTIYF.

This clone was picked up one time. This chain links TRBV19 with TRBJ1-1; the D is unclear. The germline CDR1 and CDR2 sequences are LNHDA and SQIVND (reference sequence). The V and J ends lost 4 bases and 1 base respectively, with 7 bases between them. This CDR3 comprises 13 residues. The CDR3 sequence: CASSTSQNTEAFF. CDR3 nucleotide sequence: TGTGCCAGTAGTACCTCGCAGAACACTGAAGCTTTCTTT.

This chain joins TRBV7-9 and TRBJ2-6; D may be TRBD1 (6 bases). The CDR3 runs 15 residues. The germline gives CDR1 SEHNR, CDR2 FQNEAQ (reference sequence). Trimming shortened V by 3 bases and J by 0 bases, and 6 bases separated the two germline ends. For the CDR3, the DNA is TGTGCCAGCAGCTTGGACAGCTCTGGGGCCAACGTCCTGACTTTC. Protein: CASSLDSSGANVLTF. The full variable domain, completed using reference TRBV7-9 and TRBJ2-6, is DTGVSQNPRHKITKRGQNVTFRCDPISEHNRLYWYRQTLGQGPEFLTYFQNEAQLEKSRLLSDRFSAERPKGSFSTLEIQRTEQGDSAMYLCASSLDSSGANVLTFGAGSRLTVL.

This clone occurred once. This sequence joins TRBV25-1 and TRBJ1-1, with D possibly being TRBD1 (5 bases). The CDR3 is 13 amino acids. The V gene lost 7 bases and the J gene lost 0 bases, with 9 bases spanning the gap. Germline CDR1 MGHDK, CDR2 SYGVNS. The CDR3 here is CASIGTLNTEAFF. In nucleotides, the CDR3 is TGTGCCAGCATCGGGACCCTGAACACTGAAGCTTTCTTT.

The DNA of the CDR3 is TGCAGCGTTCGCCTACAGGGCACGGGGAACACTGAAGCTTTCTTT. Protein sequence: CSVRLQGTGNTEAFF. The chain carries TRBV29-1 and TRBJ1-1, with D tentatively TRBD1 (6 bases). This CDR3 region has 15 residues. The germline V gene has CDR1 SQVTM and CDR2 ANQGSEA. V was trimmed by 5 bases and J by 1 base, leaving 17 bases between them. Variable domain in full (rest from reference TRBV29-1 and TRBJ1-1): SAVISQKPSRDICQRGTSLTIQCQVDSQVTMMFWYRQQPGQSLTLIATANQGSEATYESGFVIDKFPISRPNLTFSTLTVSNMSPEDSSIYLCSVRLQGTGNTEAFFGQGTRLTVV.

V usage is TRBV5-5 and J usage is TRBJ1-4; perhaps TRBD1 as D (6 bases). Between the trimmed V and J ends, which lost 4 bases and 10 bases, there was a span of 14 bases. Germline V gene data show CDR1 as SGHKS and CDR2 as YYEKEE (reference sequence). The CDR3 runs to 13 residues. This CDR3 is CASSPRDTGKLFF. CDR3 sequence (DNA): TGTGCCAGCAGCCCCCGGGACACAGGAAAACTGTTTTTT.

V is TRBV5-4 and J is TRBJ2-5, with 7 positions matching TRBD2. Trimming at V came to 7 bases and at J to 4 bases, leaving 7 bases not matched to a gene. CDR3 length: 13 residues. Germline CDR1 reads SGHNT; CDR2 reads YYREEE (reference sequence). The CDR3 sequence is CASSGAGVETQYF. The CDR3 DNA sequence: TGTGCCAGCTCCGGGGCGGGGGTAGAGACCCAGTACTTC.

V and J are TRBV9 and TRBJ2-3, with TRBD2 identical over 8 bases. Germline V gives CDR1 SGDLS, CDR2 YYNGEE. There are 14 residues in the CDR3. Unmatched junction bases numbered 6, after V lost 9 bases and J lost 0 bases. In nucleotides, the CDR3 is TGTGCCACGGGCGGGGGGTCGAGCACAGATACGCAGTATTTT. It yields the protein CATGGGSSTDTQYF.

The chain joins TRBV12-5 to TRBJ1-5; 8 bases line up with TRBD1. Germline V lookup: CDR1 LGHNT, CDR2 FRNRAP. The CDR3 has 15 amino acids. The ends lost 1 base at V and 3 bases at J; junction bases unmatched: 2. The CDR3 spells CASGLGQGINQPQHF. The DNA of the CDR3 is TGTGCTAGTGGTTTGGGACAGGGGATCAATCAGCCCCAGCATTTT.